The 28 T cell receptor beta chains below come from one sample, sequenced in a study of T cells in localized non-small cell lung cancer. The data were produced by immunoSEQ multiplex PCR, yet TCRdb's version contains in-frame clones alone and is incomplete. The sample lists thousands of clones; roughly 29% were seen once. The sample consisted of lung tumor tissue, taken before any cancer treatment. These receptors were obtained from a male donor aged 60 or over with stage I lung adenocarcinoma.

The V gene is TRBV29-1, the J gene TRBJ1-2, with TRBD1 matching 7 bases. The ends lost 7 bases at V and 5 bases at J; junction bases unmatched: 7. There are 12 residues in the CDR3. From germline, CDR1 is SQVTM and CDR2 ANQGSEA. CDR3 bases: TGCAGCGGAAAGGGACAGTTATATGGCTACACCTTC. Its protein product is CSGKGQLYGYTF. Supplemented by reference TRBV29-1 and TRBJ1-2, the full variable domain reads SAVISQKPSRDICQRGTSLTIQCQVDSQVTMMFWYRQQPGQSLTLIATANQGSEATYESGFVIDKFPISRPNLTFSTLTVSNMSPEDSSIYLCSGKGQLYGYTFGSGTRLTVV.

The rearrangement links TRBV10-3 to TRBJ2-1; TRBD2 aligns across 14 bases. The germline CDR1 and CDR2 sequences are ENHRY and SYGVKD. This CDR3 is built from 16 residues. The V gene end was trimmed by 2 bases and the J gene end by 9 bases; junction bases not matched to a gene: 6. The chain's CDR3 is CAISETGTSGRGEQFF. DNA for the CDR3: TGTGCCATCAGTGAGACTGGGACTAGCGGGAGAGGTGAGCAGTTCTTC.

The chain recombines TRBV19 with TRBJ2-3; TRBD2 matches 9 bases. Germline CDR1 is LNHDA and CDR2 is SQIVND (reference sequence). Germline trimming cut 0 bases from V and 5 bases from J; bases unmatched to any gene: 3. The CDR3 is 15 residues long. In DNA, the CDR3 is TGTGCCAGTAGTATAGACCAGCGGGAGGTAGATACGCAGTATTTT. Protein product: CASSIDQREVDTQYF.

The chain is built from TRBV6-8 and TRBJ2-7, with 13 bases matching TRBD2. Germline assignment: CDR1 MNHGY and CDR2 SAAAGT. The CDR3 is 17 amino acids. With V trimmed by 5 bases and J by 2 bases, 9 bases remained unmatched. CDR3 protein: CASSRPGTSGTAYEQYF. The CDR3 bases are TGTGCCAGCAGTCGTCCCGGGACTAGCGGGACCGCCTACGAGCAGTACTTC.

The V call is TRBV19, the J call TRBJ2-5; unclear D gene. Trimming removed 4 bases from V and 5 bases from J, with 8 bases in between. The CDR3 consists of 12 residues. The germline gives CDR1 LNHDA, CDR2 SQIVND (reference sequence). The CDR3 sequence: CASSNDGETQYF. Written as DNA, the CDR3 is TGTGCCAGTAGTAATGATGGGGAGACCCAGTACTTC.

The V gene is TRBV5-1, the J gene TRBJ2-3; D may match TRBD1 or TRBD2 (5 bases each). There are 14 residues in the CDR3. V lost 1 base and J 6 bases, leaving 12 bases between the germline ends. Germline CDR1 reads SGHRS; CDR2 reads YFSETQ. In DNA, the CDR3 is TGCGCCAGCAGCTTGAGTAGAGGGGAGGATACGCAGTATTTT. Encoded protein: CASSLSRGEDTQYF.

This clone was picked up a small number of times. The chain links TRBV6-8 to TRBJ1-4; 7 bases map to TRBD1. Per the germline V gene, CDR1 is MNHGY and CDR2 is SAAAGT. The CDR3 length is 16 residues. V shed 6 bases, J shed 5 bases, and the junction held 12 bases outside the gene matches. The CDR3 loop reads CASSRFAGTENEKLFF. The CDR3 coding sequence is TGTGCCAGCAGCCGATTCGCCGGGACAGAGAATGAAAAACTGTTTTTT.

Relative to its sample, this clone is medium-sized (0.01 to 0.1%). V and J are TRBV7-2 and TRBJ1-1; D might be TRBD1 (5 bases). The CDR3 extends over 13 amino acids. V was trimmed by 0 bases and J by 7 bases, leaving 9 bases between them. From germline, CDR1 is SGHTA and CDR2 FQGNSA. CDR3 amino acids: CASSLAQGGEAFF. The CDR3, as DNA: TGTGCCAGCAGCTTAGCGCAGGGAGGTGAAGCTTTCTTT.

V gene TRBV19 combines with J gene TRBJ1-1, with 9 bases aligning to TRBD1. This CDR3 comprises 16 residues. The germline CDR1 and CDR2 sequences are LNHDA and SQIVND (reference sequence). V dropped 7 bases and J dropped 7; count of bases not matched to a gene: 16. Written as DNA, the CDR3 is TGTGCCAGTATTCCCCTTGGGACAGGGAAGGATAGTGAAGCTTTCTTT. It is translated as CASIPLGTGKDSEAFF.

By its share, this clone is hyperexpanded. The rearrangement joins TRBV29-1 to TRBJ1-4, with a weak D call TRBD1 (5 bases). CDR3 length equals 16 residues. CDR1 is SQVTM and CDR2 is ANQGSEA in the germline V gene. Trimming took off 3 bases at V and 4 bases at J, with 18 bases between the two ends. For the CDR3, the DNA is TGCAGCGTTGAGCATGGACAAGGGAGTATTAATGAAAAACTGTTTTTT. It codes for CSVEHGQGSINEKLFF.

CDR3 sequence: CASSSGNTGELFF. As DNA, the CDR3 is TGTGCCAGCTCATCGGGAAACACCGGGGAGCTGTTTTTT. V usage is TRBV6-8 and J usage is TRBJ2-2; weak D call: TRBD2 (5 bases). V gave up 8 bases and J gave up 2 bases, with 9 bases separating them. The CDR3 totals 13 residues. CDR1 is MNHGY, CDR2 SAAAGT, per germline.

This clone showed up just a few times. This chain connects TRBV10-3 to TRBJ1-1; D not resolved. Trimming stripped 0 bases from V and 8 bases from J, with 7 bases between. Germline lookup yields CDR1 ENHRY and CDR2 SYGVKD. This CDR3 region has 12 residues. CDR3 nucleotides: TGTGCCATCAGTGAGTCCAGAGAGGAAGCTTTCTTT. Its protein product is CAISESREEAFF.

This chain links TRBV19 with TRBJ2-5; D is possibly TRBD1 (5 bases). Germline lookup yields CDR1 LNHDA and CDR2 SQIVND (reference sequence). Between the trimmed V and J ends, which lost 4 bases and 4 bases, there was a span of 16 bases. This CDR3 has 15 residues. CDR3 loop: CASSTTTVLGETQYF. As DNA, the CDR3 is TGTGCCAGTAGTACGACGACAGTTTTAGGAGAGACCCAGTACTTC. Complete variable domain (other parts from reference TRBV19 and TRBJ2-5): DGGITQSPKYLFRKEGQNVTLSCEQNLNHDAMYWYRQDPGQGLRLIYYSQIVNDFQKGDIAEGYSVSREKKESFPLTVTSAQKNPTAFYLCASSTTTVLGETQYFGPGTRLLVL.

The chain uses TRBV6-8 and TRBJ2-2, with D maybe TRBD2 (5 bases). The CDR3 sequence is 14 residues long. Germline CDR1 reads MNHGY; CDR2 reads SAAAGT. V was clipped by 5 bases and J by 3 bases, with 10 bases between them. CDR3 sequence (DNA): TGTGCCAGCAGTCCACCGCGGGACACCGGGGAGCTGTTTTTT. Translating it yields CASSPPRDTGELFF.

The CDR3 coding sequence is TGTGCCAGCATCGGGGGCAGGACTGAAGCTTTCTTT. Encoded protein: CASIGGRTEAFF. The chain is built from TRBV28 and TRBJ1-1; TRBD1 might be the D (6 bases). The CDR3 spans 12 residues. Germline-derived CDR1 and CDR2 are MDHEN and SYDVKM. The V end was cut by 7 bases, the J end by 5 bases, with 11 bases between.

This clone occurred a few times. The rearrangement joins TRBV29-1 to TRBJ2-5; a weak D match, TRBD2 (5 bases). The germline gives CDR1 SQVTM, CDR2 ANQGSEA. This CDR3 is 12 amino acids long. V was clipped by 7 bases and J by 1 base, with 10 bases between them. The CDR3 region has the DNA TGCAGCGCTCTGAGCGGCCAAGAGACCCAGTACTTC. Translated, it gives CSALSGQETQYF.

The chain employs TRBV19 and TRBJ1-6; 7 nucleotides agree with TRBD1. Germline assignment: CDR1 LNHDA and CDR2 SQIVND (reference sequence). V lost 7 bases, J lost 6 bases, and 9 bases stayed unmatched. This CDR3 is built from 15 residues. The DNA of the CDR3 is TGTGCCAGTACCTCCGTGGGACAGACTAATTCACCCCTCCACTTT. This encodes CASTSVGQTNSPLHF.

To note about this clone: The junction differs from germline at one of its ends, possibly a read error. X shows a residue whose base was not read or is ambiguous. CDR3 in DNA: TGCGCCAGCAGCCCTACCGGGACCTCTATGAACACTGARGCTTTCTTT. It codes for CASSPTGTSMNTXAFF. The entire CDR3 reads CASSPTGTSMNTEAFF. The genes are TRBV5-1 and TRBJ1-1, with D possibly TRBD1 on 5 matching bases. This CDR3 contains 16 residues. Germline-derived CDR1 and CDR2 are SGHRS and YFSETQ.

The chain is built from TRBV28 and TRBJ2-2, with 11 bases aligning to TRBD2. V lost 6 bases to trimming and J lost 3 bases; unmatched junction nucleotides: 3. Germline V gene sequence: CDR1 MDHEN, CDR2 SYDVKM. CDR3 length equals 15 residues. CDR3 DNA sequence: TGTGCCAGCAGCTTACTAGCGGGAGACACCGGGGAGCTGTTTTTT. It codes for CASSLLAGDTGELFF.

In its sample, this clone ranks as medium-sized. The chain uses TRBV7-6 and TRBJ1-1; possible D gene TRBD1, 6 bases. The germline V gene has CDR1 SGHVS and CDR2 FNYEAQ. CDR3 length equals 15 residues. Trimming left V 5 bases short and J 3 bases short, with 16 bases between. The CDR3 sequence: CASSHSGEGYTEAFF. Written as DNA, the CDR3 is TGTGCCAGCAGCCATTCAGGGGAAGGATACACTGAAGCTTTCTTT.

This clone is labeled medium-sized (0.01 to 0.1%). The chain employs TRBV6-8 and TRBJ1-2; TRBD1 is a possible D gene (5 bases). Deletions cut 5 bases from V and 3 bases from J, with 13 bases between. From germline, CDR1 is MNHGY and CDR2 SAAAGT. The CDR3 loop spans 14 amino acids. The CDR3 loop is CASSRDPVDYGYTF. The CDR3, as DNA: TGTGCCAGCAGTCGGGACCCTGTCGACTATGGCTACACCTTC.

This clone has a handful of counts. The chain recombines TRBV6-1 with TRBJ1-1; tentative D call: TRBD1 (6 bases). Germline CDR1 and CDR2: MNHNS and SASEGT. V lost 0 bases and J lost 2, with 16 bases in between. The CDR3 is 17 amino acids. The CDR3 bases are TGTGCCAGCAGTGAAGCTATAAGAAGGACAGTCAACACTGAAGCTTTCTTT. Amino acid sequence: CASSEAIRRTVNTEAFF.

This clone has a handful of counts. This rearrangement joins TRBV11-3 to TRBJ1-3; maybe TRBD1 (6 bases). This CDR3 spans 16 amino acids. The V end was cut by 3 bases, the J end by 0 bases, with 12 bases between. Germline V lookup: CDR1 SGHNT, CDR2 YENEEA. Written as DNA, the CDR3 is TGTGCCAGCAGCTTGGCAGGGGTGTTCTCTGGAAACACCATATATTTT. Its protein is CASSLAGVFSGNTIYF.

The rearrangement links TRBV11-3 to TRBJ2-7, with TRBD2 matching 10 bases. The CDR3 consists of 14 residues. CDR1 is SGHNT and CDR2 is YENEEA in the germline V gene. V lost 8 bases, J lost 4 bases, and 8 bases stayed unmatched. Here the CDR3 DNA reads TGTGCCAGCGGCTCTAGCGGGAGAGTTTACGAGCAGTACTTC. This encodes CASGSSGRVYEQYF.

This clone is medium-sized. This rearrangement joins TRBV6-8 to TRBJ2-3; D is unclear. The germline CDR1 and CDR2 sequences are MNHGY and SAAAGT. Trimming took 4 bases from V and 3 from J, leaving 5 bases between them. This CDR3 comprises 12 residues. CDR3 amino acids: CASSFRTDTQYF. The CDR3 bases are TGTGCCAGCAGTTTTCGAACAGATACGCAGTATTTT.

The table lists this clone with a few counts. The rearrangement links TRBV11-3 to TRBJ1-6, with D perhaps matching TRBD1 (5 bases). CDR1 is SGHNT, CDR2 YENEEA, per germline. V shed 5 bases and J shed 10 bases, with 21 bases lying between them. CDR3 length: 16 residues. CDR3 sequence reads: CASSQVIGRVESPLHF. In DNA form, the CDR3 reads TGTGCCAGCAGCCAAGTAATAGGCAGGGTTGAATCACCCCTCCACTTT.

This clone has a handful of counts. The V gene is TRBV9, the J gene TRBJ2-5, with 8 bases that match TRBD2. Germline V gene data show CDR1 as SGDLS and CDR2 as YYNGEE. The CDR3 has 17 residues. Unmatched junction bases numbered 17, after V lost 5 bases and J lost 5 bases. In DNA, the CDR3 is TGTGCCAGCAGTGAGGGTGATAGCGGGGCCGAGGGGGAGACCCAGTACTTC. Its protein is CASSEGDSGAEGETQYF.

This clone was picked up a small number of times. The rearrangement links TRBV6-8 to TRBJ1-1, with a weak D call TRBD1 (6 bases). The germline V and J ends were trimmed by 7 bases and 5 bases, with 17 bases remaining between them. Germline values: CDR1 MNHGY, CDR2 SAAAGT. CDR3 size: 14 residues. This CDR3 is CASTQEGRGTEAFF. Here the CDR3 DNA reads TGTGCCAGCACCCAGGAAGGGAGGGGGACTGAAGCTTTCTTT.